Each of the 5 T cell receptor beta chains below was sequenced from the same sample in a study of OX40 agonist ivuxolimab in advanced cancers. The data were produced by immunoSEQ multiplex PCR, yet TCRdb's version contains in-frame clones alone and is incomplete. This table has about 150,000 clones, around 94% appearing once. The specimen was CD4+ or CD8+ T cells sorted from blood, collected in a trial of the OX40 agonist ivuxolimab. All receptors come from an adult with an advanced solid tumor such as melanoma, head and neck, liver or kidney cancer.

The genes are TRBV6-1 and TRBJ2-7, with 8 bases fitting TRBD2. The germline CDR1 and CDR2 sequences are MNHNS and SASEGT. The junction had 9 bases not matched to a gene; V was cut back by 8 bases and J by 3 bases. This CDR3 is 14 amino acids long. In DNA form, the CDR3 reads TGTGCCAGCGGGCTGCGGGGGGCCAACTACGAGCAGTACTTC. Amino acid sequence: CASGLRGANYEQYF.

The chain is built from TRBV6-5 and TRBJ1-6; tentative D call: TRBD1 (6 bases). Germline assignment: CDR1 MNHEY and CDR2 SVGAGI. The CDR3 has 14 amino acids. V was trimmed by 2 bases and J by 7 bases, leaving 9 bases between them. The CDR3 spells CASSYGGTNSPLHF. DNA of the CDR3: TGTGCCAGCAGTTACGGAGGGACAAATTCACCCCTCCACTTT.

The V call is TRBV18, the J call TRBJ1-5; D gene uncertain. The CDR3 runs 13 residues. CDR1 KGHSH and CDR2 LQKENI come from the germline V gene. The germline V and J ends were trimmed by 3 bases and 7 bases, with 10 bases remaining between them. The CDR3, as DNA: TGTGCCAGCTCACCCAAAGAAAGACAGCCCCAGCATTTT. Translation gives CASSPKERQPQHF.

This clone was detected only once. This chain links TRBV15 with TRBJ2-2; maybe TRBD1 (5 bases). CDR1 is LNHNV, CDR2 YYDKDF, per germline (reference sequence). V dropped 0 bases and J dropped 0 bases, with 11 bases sitting between them. The CDR3 is made up of 17 amino acids. CDR3 in amino acids: CATSRDPRQSNTGELFF. The CDR3 DNA follows: TGTGCCACCAGCAGAGATCCCCGACAGTCGAACACCGGGGAGCTGTTTTTT.

The V gene is TRBV14, the J gene TRBJ2-2, with D maybe TRBD1 (5 bases). Germline V CDR1 and CDR2: SGHDN, FVKESK. The CDR3 length is 17 residues. V was clipped by 4 bases and J by 3 bases, with 18 bases between them. The CDR3 loop reads CASSRREGALDTGELFF. The CDR3 DNA follows: TGTGCCAGCAGCCGCCGCGAAGGGGCCTTGGACACCGGGGAGCTGTTTTTT.